The clone carrying this T cell receptor beta chain was seen a few times. The record originates from a study of blood T cell repertoires in COVID-19. On the study more broadly: Sources were T cells, B-cell-depleted T cells, or PBMCs; the material itself was cDNA or gDNA.

The authors' processing: From reference gene primer amplification, estimates of nucleated cell counts were derived. The repertoire was sequenced with immunoSEQ multiplex PCR; TCRdb's copy has only in-frame clones and lacks some. V, J and clone size are taken as reported in that table, and D and trimming were inferred from the DNA itself. The data hold just under 65,000 clones, with roughly 75% observed a single time. Germline V gives CDR1 MDHEN, CDR2 SYDVKM. CDR3 length: 12 residues. V lost 6 bases and J 8 bases, leaving 8 bases between the germline ends. The sample taken for sequencing was peripheral blood. This receptor was taken from a man aged 55 to 70 with COVID-19, enrolled during active disease. This chain connects TRBV28 to TRBJ1-6, with a tentative D call TRBD1 (5 bases). Written as DNA, the CDR3 is TGTGCCAGCAGGGGGCAGGATTCACCCCTCCACTTT. Residues: CASRGQDSPLHF.